The sequence of this T cell receptor beta chain was determined in a study of T cells in Graves' hyperthyroidism and ophthalmopathy. Study outcomes and limitations: Most thyroid clonotypes expanded above 0.001 were also detected in blood. Ophthalmopathy was predicted by the model a median of approximately six months ahead of onset. A 13 V-J signature model discriminated ophthalmopathy versus stable hyperthyroidism.

Per germline, CDR1 SGDLS and CDR2 YYNGEE. The CDR3 has 13 amino acids. V lost 7 bases and J 4 bases, leaving 14 bases between the germline ends. This clonotype was counted at least ten times. Its matching antigen is unknown. Template material for amplifying TCR beta CDR3 regions consisted of RNA transcripts. First-round RT-PCR of the TCR CDR3 relied on the HTBI primer set. Using its own MiXCR run on the multiplex PCR reads, TCRdb lists one record per CDR3 protein. Found here are more than 550,000 distinct CDR3 sequences, about 45% of them singletons; the top ten hold about 7.7%. The rearrangement joins TRBV9 to TRBJ1-2; TRBD1 might be the D (6 bases). Sequencing was carried out using peripheral blood or thyroid tissue (not recorded which). This receptor was identified in an adult man with Graves' disease, either hyperthyroidism or ophthalmopathy (not recorded which). This CDR3 is CASYRDIGYGYTF. CDR3 DNA: TGTGCCAGCTACAGGGATATAGGCTATGGCTACACCTTC.